This T cell receptor (beta chain) was documented in a study of blood T cells in healthy people across ages. Comments on this clonotype: Antigen unknown.

The second PCR ran roughly 6 to 11 cycles with a sample-barcoded 5' primer and J-beta primers. TCRdb called the 5' RACE reads again in MiXCR, with one record for every CDR3 protein. The table shows hundreds of thousands of distinct CDR3 sequences, with about 20% occurring only once. Healthy Russian Caucasian donors spanned ages about 6 to 100 years. Findings and caveats of the study: Changes seen in expanded clonotypes were possibly confounded by donor CMV status left unknown. Unsorted PBMCs prevented conclusive naive versus antigen-experienced comparison.

Sample: blood. The sequence was collected from a man aged 65 to 79 in good health.

The CDR3 coding sequence is TGTGCCAGCAGCCAGACAGGGTGGGATCAGCCCCAGCATTTT. Protein product: CASSQTGWDQPQHF. V usage is TRBV7-9 and J usage is TRBJ1-5; 7 bases align to TRBD1. Trimming at V came to 5 bases and at J to 5 bases, leaving 6 bases not matched to a gene. The CDR3 spans 14 residues. Germline lookup yields CDR1 SEHNR and CDR2 FQNEAQ (reference sequence).